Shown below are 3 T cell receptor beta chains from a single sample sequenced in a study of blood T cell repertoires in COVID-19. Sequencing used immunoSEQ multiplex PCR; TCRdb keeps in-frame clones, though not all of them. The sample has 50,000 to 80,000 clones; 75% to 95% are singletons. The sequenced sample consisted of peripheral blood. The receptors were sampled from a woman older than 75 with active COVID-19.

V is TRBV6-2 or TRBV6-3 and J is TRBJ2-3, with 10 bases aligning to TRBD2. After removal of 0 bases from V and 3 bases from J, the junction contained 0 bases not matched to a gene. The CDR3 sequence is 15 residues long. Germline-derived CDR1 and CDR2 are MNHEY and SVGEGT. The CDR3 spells CASSYSSGRTDTQYF. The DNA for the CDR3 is TGTGCCAGCAGTTACTCTAGCGGGAGGACAGATACGCAGTATTTT.

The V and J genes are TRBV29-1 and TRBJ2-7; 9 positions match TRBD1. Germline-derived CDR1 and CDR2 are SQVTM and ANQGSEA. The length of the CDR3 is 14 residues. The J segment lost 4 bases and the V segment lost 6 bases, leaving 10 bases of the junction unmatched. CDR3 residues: CSVDQSGTGYEQYF. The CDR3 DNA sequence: TGCAGCGTGGACCAATCCGGGACAGGGTACGAGCAGTACTTC.

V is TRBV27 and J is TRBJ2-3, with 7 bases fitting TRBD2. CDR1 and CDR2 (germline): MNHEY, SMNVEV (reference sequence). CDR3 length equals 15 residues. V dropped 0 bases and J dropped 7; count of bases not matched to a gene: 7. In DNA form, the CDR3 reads TGTGCCAGCAGTTTATCGGGGGGGAGTATGAATACGCAGTATTTT. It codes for CASSLSGGSMNTQYF.